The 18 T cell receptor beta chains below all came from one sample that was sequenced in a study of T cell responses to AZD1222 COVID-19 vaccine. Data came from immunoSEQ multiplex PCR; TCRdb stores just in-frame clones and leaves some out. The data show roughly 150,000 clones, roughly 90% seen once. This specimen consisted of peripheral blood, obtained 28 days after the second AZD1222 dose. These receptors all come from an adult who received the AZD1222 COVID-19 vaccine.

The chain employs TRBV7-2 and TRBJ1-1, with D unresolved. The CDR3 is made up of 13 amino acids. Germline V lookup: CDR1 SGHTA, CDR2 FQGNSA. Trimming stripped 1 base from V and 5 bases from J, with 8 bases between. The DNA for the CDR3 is TGTGCCAGCAGCTTAGATACGGTTACTGAAGCTTTCTTT. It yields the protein CASSLDTVTEAFF. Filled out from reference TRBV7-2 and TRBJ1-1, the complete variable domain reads GAGVSQSPSNKVTEKGKDVELRCDPISGHTALYWYRQSLGQGLEFLIYFQGNSAPDKSGLPSDRFSAERTGGSVSTLTIQRTQQEDSAVYLCASSLDTVTEAFFGQGTRLTVV.

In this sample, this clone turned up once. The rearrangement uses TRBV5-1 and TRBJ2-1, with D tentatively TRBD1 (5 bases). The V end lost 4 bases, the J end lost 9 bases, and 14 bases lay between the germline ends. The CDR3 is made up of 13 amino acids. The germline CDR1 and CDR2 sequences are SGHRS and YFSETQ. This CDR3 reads CASSVRGSGEQFF. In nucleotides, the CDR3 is TGCGCCAGCAGCGTAAGGGGATCGGGTGAGCAGTTCTTC.

CDR3 nucleotides: TGTGCCAGCAGCCACGGAAACCCGAACTATGGCTACACCTTC. Residues: CASSHGNPNYGYTF. This sequence joins TRBV6-5 and TRBJ1-2; D call uncertain. The V gene's germline CDR1 is MNHEY and CDR2 SVGAGI. Trimming removed 6 bases at V and 2 bases at J, with 13 bases between. The length of the CDR3 is 14 residues.

CDR3 DNA: TGCGCCAGCACCCCTCGACGGACGAACACCGGGGAGCTGTTTTTT. Protein: CASTPRRTNTGELFF. This chain links TRBV5-1 with TRBJ2-2; no definite D call. Trimming cost V 6 bases and J 0 bases, with 12 bases left between them. This CDR3 has 15 amino acids. The V gene's germline CDR1 is SGHRS and CDR2 YFSETQ. The full variable domain, its missing parts supplied by reference TRBV5-1 and TRBJ2-2, is KAGVTQTPRYLIKTRGQQVTLSCSPISGHRSVSWYQQTPGQGLQFLFEYFSETQRNKGNFPGRFSGRQFSNSRSEMNVSTLELGDSALYLCASTPRRTNTGELFFGEGSRLTVL.

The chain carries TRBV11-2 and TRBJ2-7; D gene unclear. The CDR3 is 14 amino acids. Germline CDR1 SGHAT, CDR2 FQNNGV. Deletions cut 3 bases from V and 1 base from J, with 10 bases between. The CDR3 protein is CASSLADGSYEQYF. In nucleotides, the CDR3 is TGTGCCAGCAGCTTGGCGGACGGTTCCTACGAGCAGTACTTC.

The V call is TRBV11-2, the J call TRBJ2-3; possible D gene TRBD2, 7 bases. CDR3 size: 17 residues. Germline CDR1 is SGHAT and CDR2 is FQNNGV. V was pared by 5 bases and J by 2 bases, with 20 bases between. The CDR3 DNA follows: TGTGCCAGCAGCCTGCGGGGGTTGGGGGGCATCACAGATACGCAGTATTTT. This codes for CASSLRGLGGITDTQYF.

Here the CDR3 DNA reads TGTGCCAGCAGTCCTTCGACAGGGGCCAACAATCAGCCCCAGCATTTT. Its translation is CASSPSTGANNQPQHF. The chain recombines TRBV28 with TRBJ1-5; 8 bases line up with TRBD1. The germline CDR1 and CDR2 sequences are MDHEN and SYDVKM. After removal of 5 bases from V and 3 bases from J, the junction contained 9 bases not matched to a gene. The CDR3 is made up of 16 amino acids.

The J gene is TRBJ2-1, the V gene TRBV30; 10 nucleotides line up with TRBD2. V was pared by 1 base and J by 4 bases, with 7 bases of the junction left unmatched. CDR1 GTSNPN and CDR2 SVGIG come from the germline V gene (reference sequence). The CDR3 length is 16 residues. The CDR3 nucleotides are TGTGCCTGGAGTGGAAAATGGACTAGCGGATACAATGAGCAGTTCTTC. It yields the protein CAWSGKWTSGYNEQFF.

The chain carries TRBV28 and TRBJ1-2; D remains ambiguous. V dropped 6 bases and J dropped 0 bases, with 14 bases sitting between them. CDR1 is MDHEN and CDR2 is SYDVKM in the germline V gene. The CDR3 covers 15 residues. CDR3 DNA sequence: TGTGCCAGCAGCTACCCCCTAGGGACTAACTATGGCTACACCTTC. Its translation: CASSYPLGTNYGYTF.

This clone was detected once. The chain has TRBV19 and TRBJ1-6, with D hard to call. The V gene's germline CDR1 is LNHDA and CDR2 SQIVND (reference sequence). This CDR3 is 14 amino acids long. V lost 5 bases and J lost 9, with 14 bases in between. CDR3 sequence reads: CASSPPAGVSPLHF. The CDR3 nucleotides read TGTGCCAGTAGTCCGCCTGCCGGGGTTTCACCCCTCCACTTT.

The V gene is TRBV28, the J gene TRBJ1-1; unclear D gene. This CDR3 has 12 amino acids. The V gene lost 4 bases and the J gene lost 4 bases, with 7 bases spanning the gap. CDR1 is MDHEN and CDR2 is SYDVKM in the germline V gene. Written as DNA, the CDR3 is TGTGCCAGCAGTTCCGGACCCACTGAAGCTTTCTTT. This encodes CASSSGPTEAFF.

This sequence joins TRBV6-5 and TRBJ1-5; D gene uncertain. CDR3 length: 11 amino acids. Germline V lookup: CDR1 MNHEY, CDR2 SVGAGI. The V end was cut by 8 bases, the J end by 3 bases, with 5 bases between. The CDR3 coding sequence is TGTGCCAGCGGCGTCAATCAGCCCCAGCATTTT. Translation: CASGVNQPQHF.

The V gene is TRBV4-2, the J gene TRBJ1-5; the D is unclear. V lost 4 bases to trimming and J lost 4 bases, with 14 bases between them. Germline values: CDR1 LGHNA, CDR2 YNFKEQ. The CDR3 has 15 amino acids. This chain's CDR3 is CASSPRQAQNQPQHF. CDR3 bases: TGTGCCAGCAGCCCCCGCCAGGCCCAAAATCAGCCCCAGCATTTT.

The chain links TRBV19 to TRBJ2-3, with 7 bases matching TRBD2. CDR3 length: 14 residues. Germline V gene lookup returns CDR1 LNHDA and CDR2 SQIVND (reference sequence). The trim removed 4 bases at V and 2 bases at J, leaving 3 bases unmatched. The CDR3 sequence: CASSTGGFTDTQYF. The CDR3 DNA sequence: TGTGCCAGTAGTACGGGAGGATTCACAGATACGCAGTATTTT.

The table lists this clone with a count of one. The DNA for the CDR3 is TGTGCCAGCAGCCAACAGGGGATACACGAGCAGTACTTC. Its protein product is CASSQQGIHEQYF. The chain links TRBV5-4 to TRBJ2-7; 7 nucleotides agree with TRBD1. CDR3 length equals 13 residues. After removal of 4 bases from V and 5 bases from J, the junction contained 6 bases not matched to a gene. Per the germline V gene, CDR1 is SGHNT and CDR2 is YYREEE (reference sequence).

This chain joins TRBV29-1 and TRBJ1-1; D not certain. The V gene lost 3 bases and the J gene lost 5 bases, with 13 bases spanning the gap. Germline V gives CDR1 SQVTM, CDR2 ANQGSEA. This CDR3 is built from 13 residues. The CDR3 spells CSVDRGGGTEAFF. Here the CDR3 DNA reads TGCAGCGTTGACCGGGGAGGAGGAACTGAAGCTTTCTTT.

CDR3 loop: CASSFYIGQGVGETQYF. The DNA for the CDR3 is TGTGCCAGCAGCTTTTACATCGGACAGGGAGTTGGAGAGACCCAGTACTTC. The chain employs TRBV11-2 and TRBJ2-5, with 8 bases lining up with TRBD1. The CDR3 has 17 amino acids. Germline loops: CDR1 SGHAT, CDR2 FQNNGV. J gave up 4 bases and V 3 bases, and 13 bases lay outside the gene matches.

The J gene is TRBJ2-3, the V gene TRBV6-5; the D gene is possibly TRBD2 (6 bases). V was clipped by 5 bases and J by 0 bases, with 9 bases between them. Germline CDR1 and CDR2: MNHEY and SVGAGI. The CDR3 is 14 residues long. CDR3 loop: CASSRGFSTDTQYF. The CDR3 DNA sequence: TGTGCCAGCAGTCGGGGGTTTAGCACAGATACGCAGTATTTT.